A selection of T cell receptor beta chains follows, all from one sample in a study of blood T cells in healthy people across ages. TCRdb processed the 5' RACE reads anew with MiXCR; each CDR3 protein has one entry. This sample carries about 1.4 million distinct CDR3 sequences, approximately 60% of them seen once, and the ten largest clones take about 6.3%. Source material: blood. These receptors all come from a man between 18 and 29 years old in good health. Each CDR3 is given with its conserved first and last residue. The order of the fields is J gene, V gene, clone size, D gene, CDR3 DNA, CDR3 protein. A D gene is named only where the DNA matches it firmly. For some rows the clone size is stated as once, few or many, or as a class when expanded; others skip it.

TRBJ2-2 TRBV5-1 NA NA TGCGCCAGCAGCGTTGGGACTCAAACCGGGGAGCTGTTTTTT CASSVGTQTGELFF
TRBJ2-3 TRBV27 few NA TGTGCCAGTGGAACACGGACTAGCACAGATACGCAGTATTTT CASGTRTSTDTQYF
TRBJ2-7 TRBV6-5 NA NA TGTGCCAGCAGGTCGGGAGACGAGCAGTACTTC CASRSGDEQYF
TRBJ2-1 TRBV7-8 few NA TGTGCCAGCAGCTTAATGGCTAGCGTCAATGAGCAGTTCTTC CASSLMASVNEQFF
TRBJ2-3 TRBV20-1 NA NA TGCAGTGCTAGTCTCCCGGGGGATGGCACAGATACGCAGTATTTT CSASLPGDGTDTQYF
TRBJ1-5 TRBV6-1 NA NA TGTGCCAGCAGTCCCGGGACGAGCGATTATCAGCCCCAGCATTTT CASSPGTSDYQPQHF
TRBJ1-4 TRBV4-1 few NA TGCGCCAGCAGCCAGGCCGGCAAAACGGACCATGAAAAACTGTTTTTT CASSQAGKTDHEKLFF
TRBJ2-1 TRBV3-1 few NA TGTGCCAGCAGCCAAGAGGCAGTCCCTGAGCAGTTCTTC CASSQEAVPEQFF
TRBJ1-2 TRBV7-9 NA NA TGTGCCAGCAACATCCCCGCAGAATATGGCTACACCTTC CASNIPAEYGYTF
TRBJ1-4 TRBV29-1 NA TRBD1 TGCAGCGTAGCCGACAGGGGGCGCGATGAAAAACTGTTTTTT CSVADRGRDEKLFF
TRBJ2-1 TRBV4-3 NA NA TGCGCCAGCAGCCAATGGGGGTTGCTATACAATGAGCAGTTCTTC CASSQWGLLYNEQFF
TRBJ2-3 TRBV4-1 few NA TGCGCCAGCAGCCAAGTGGCGGGTAGCACAGATACGCAGTATTTT CASSQVAGSTDTQYF
TRBJ2-7 TRBV6-2/TRBV6-3 once TRBD1 TGTGCCAGCAGTTCTGACAGGGTCTCCGACGAGCAGTACTTC CASSSDRVSDEQYF
TRBJ1-2 TRBV20-1 NA NA TGCAGTGCTATCAGCTTTTATGGCTACACCTTC CSAISFYGYTF
TRBJ2-1 TRBV11-2 NA TRBD2 TGCGCCAGCAGCAAAAGCGGGGGGCCCGCGTACAATGAGCAGTTCTTC CASSKSGGPAYNEQFF
TRBJ2-7 TRBV5-1 many NA TGTGCCAGCAGCTTGGACCGCTACGAGCAGTACTTC CASSLDRYEQYF
TRBJ2-7 TRBV29-1 few NA TGCAGCGTTGAGACCGCCTCTCACACCTACGAGCAGTACTTC CSVETASHTYEQYF